This T cell receptor (beta chain) emerged from a study of beta chain features in type 1 diabetes. Overall study context: All samples together contributed around 100,000,000 sorted cells for examination.

This CDR3 spans 16 amino acids. After removal of 1 base from V and 1 base from J, the junction contained 1 base not matched to a gene. Study-level results: All four CD4+ subsets of Type 1 diabetes patients contained TCRB CDR3s that were moderately but significantly shorter. Amplification by PCR could prefer shorter templates, with the same effect in patients and controls. Relative to healthy donors, patients appeared to have naive, central memory and Treg TCRB repertoires that were more similar. A pattern of fewer insertions and more deletions at VDJ junctions was seen in type 1 diabetes patients.

Of the isolated RNA, all was reverse transcribed, and so the sequenced material was expressed TCRB transcripts. Profiled with immunoSEQ multiplex PCR; TCRdb holds only in-frame clones, not every one. Found here are roughly 290,000 clones, approximately 16% of them singletons; the top ten hold less than 0.02%. Concerning this clone itself: The antigen is not known.

The TCR originated in a man younger than 35 with type 1 diabetes. The V call is TRBV5-3, the J call TRBJ2-5, with 13 bases identical to TRBD2. TRBV5-3 is reported as an ORF; its role is uncertain. Sequenced material: naive CD4+ T cells from blood. CDR3 bases: TGTGCCAGAAGCTTGTGGACTAGCGGGAGCCAAGAGACCCAGTACTTC. This translates into CARSLWTSGSQETQYF.